This record covers a single TCR beta chain. Its cognate antigen has yet to be identified. Per-nucleotide qualities are absent, and no much larger clonotype sits a single base away. This sample is part of a study of blood T cell repertoires in COVID-19 (dated by TCRdb to the early 2020s). Describing the broader study: Samples covering the acute and convalescent phases of COVID-19 were provided by collaborators in the United States, Italy and Spain. Where HLA class I and class II types were available, the types were taken from metadata supplied by the sample provider, not from assay-based typing. The prospective study material was composed of cDNA or gDNA derived from T cells, B-cell-depleted T cells, or PBMCs. A de-identified subject ID, COVID-19 status, age in years and sex were almost always included in the sample metadata. Samples were obtained from the ongoing ImmuneRACE study (first 160 participants) and from 1,254 subjects provided by 6 global collaborators. The repertoires were released in a freely available public database intended as a resource for research on the immune response to SARS-CoV-2. The dataset comprised deeply sampled blood TCRbeta repertoires from subjects exposed to, actively infected with, or recovered from COVID-19. The full study reports these points: The amount of clinical and demographic metadata varied by source and participant and was provided uncurated.

TCRbeta CDR3 regions were amplified from genomic DNA by means of the immunoSEQ Assay, a bias-controlled multiplex PCR. As for how the authors treated the data: The number of nucleated cells in each sample was estimated by amplification of reference gene primers within the assay. Sequence reads were collapsed and filtered to measure the absolute abundance of every unique TCRbeta CDR3 rearrangement. For each sample, productive Simpson clonality was calculated as the square root of Simpson's diversity index across productive rearrangements. Imported from immuneACCESS, the table was reduced by TCRdb to in-frame sequences with V and J called. These copies leave out some clones; in studies compared against another copy, an unresolved V gene accounts for under half, and the cause of the remainder is not known. Clone size and V and J calls were adopted from that table, with D and trimming inferred from the DNA. For this sample there are fewer than 250,000 clones; roughly 86% appear just once. About 2.5% of the sample is held by the ten biggest clonotypes.

CDR1 and CDR2, looked up from the germline V gene, are SQVTM and ANQGSEA. Inclusive of the bounding cysteine and phenylalanine, the CDR3 is 13 residues long. Only the CDR3 DNA stays, 39 bases, in frame from base 1. V and J are truncated by 4 bases and 4 bases respectively, leaving an intervening sequence of 13 bases. Enrolling through a virtual design, the prospective study's participants ranged in age from roughly 18 to 95 years and lived across 24 United States geographic areas. To assign participants to cohorts, the prospective study relied on clinical history that participants themselves reported in a screening survey and a study questionnaire. Mobile phlebotomists in the prospective study collected whole blood, serum and a nasopharyngeal or oropharyngeal swab from every participant. Prospective study participants could optionally give additional blood draws and questionnaires over a roughly 2-month period. Before DNA extraction, blood samples from the prospective study were shipped at room temperature or frozen.

Here the chain combines TRBV29-1 and TRBJ1-1; TRBD1 is a weak D gene call, 5 bases matching. The sequence was collected from a woman in her twenties or thirties with acute COVID-19. The material sequenced was PBMCs or T cells enriched from blood (not recorded which). The CDR3 protein sequence reads: CSVGTGEGTEAFF. The sequence in DNA is TGCAGCGTTGGGACGGGGGAAGGCACTGAAGCTTTCTTT.